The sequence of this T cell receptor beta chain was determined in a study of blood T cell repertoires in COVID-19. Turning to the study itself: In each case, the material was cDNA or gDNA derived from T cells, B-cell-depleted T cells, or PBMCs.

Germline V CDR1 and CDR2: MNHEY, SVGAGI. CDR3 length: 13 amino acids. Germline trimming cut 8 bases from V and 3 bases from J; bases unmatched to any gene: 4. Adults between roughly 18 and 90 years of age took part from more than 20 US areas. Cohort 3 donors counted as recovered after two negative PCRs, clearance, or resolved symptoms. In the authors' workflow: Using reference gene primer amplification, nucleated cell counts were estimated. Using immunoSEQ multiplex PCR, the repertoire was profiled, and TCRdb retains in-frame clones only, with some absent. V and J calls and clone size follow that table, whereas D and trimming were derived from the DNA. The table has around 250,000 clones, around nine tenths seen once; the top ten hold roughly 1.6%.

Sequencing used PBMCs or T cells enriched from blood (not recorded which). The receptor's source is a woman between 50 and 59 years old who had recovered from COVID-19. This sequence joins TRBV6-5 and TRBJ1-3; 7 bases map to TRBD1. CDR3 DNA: TGTGCCAGCTTGTACAGGGGTGGAAACACCATATATTTT. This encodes CASLYRGGNTIYF.